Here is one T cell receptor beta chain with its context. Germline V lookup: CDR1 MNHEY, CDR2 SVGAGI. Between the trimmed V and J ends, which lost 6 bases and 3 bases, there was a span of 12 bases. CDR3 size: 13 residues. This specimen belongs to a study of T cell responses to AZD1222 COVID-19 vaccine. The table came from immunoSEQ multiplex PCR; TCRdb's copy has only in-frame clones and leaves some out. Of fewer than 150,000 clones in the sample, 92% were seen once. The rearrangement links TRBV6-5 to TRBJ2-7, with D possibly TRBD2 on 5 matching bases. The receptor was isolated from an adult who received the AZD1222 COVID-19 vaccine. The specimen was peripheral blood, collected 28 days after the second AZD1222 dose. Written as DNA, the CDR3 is TGTGCCAGCAGCCTCGGGAAAAACTACGAGCAGTACTTC. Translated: CASSLGKNYEQYF.